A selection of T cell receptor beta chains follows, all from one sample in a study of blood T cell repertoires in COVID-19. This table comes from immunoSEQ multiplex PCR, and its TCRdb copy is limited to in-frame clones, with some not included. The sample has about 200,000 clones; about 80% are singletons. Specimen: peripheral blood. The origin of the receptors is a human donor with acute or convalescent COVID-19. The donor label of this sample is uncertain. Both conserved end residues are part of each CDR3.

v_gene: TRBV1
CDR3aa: CTSSQDLVGSQNYEQYF

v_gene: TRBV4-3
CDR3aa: CASSQEPGVTGGYTF

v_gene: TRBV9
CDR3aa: CASSPLGGFTDTQYF

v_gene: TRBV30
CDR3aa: CAWTGERYEQYF

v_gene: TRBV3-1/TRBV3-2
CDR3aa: CASRWGEGSGNTIYF

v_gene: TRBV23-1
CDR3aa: CASSQRTSGIGDTQYF

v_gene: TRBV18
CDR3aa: CASSPGLTNTGELFF

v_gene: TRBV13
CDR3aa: CASSPDRAYNEQFF

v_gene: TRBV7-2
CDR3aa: CASSLEGTSNYGYTF

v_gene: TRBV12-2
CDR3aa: CASRSEGTSGSRYEQFF

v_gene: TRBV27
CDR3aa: CASSLGDSLGGRGYTF

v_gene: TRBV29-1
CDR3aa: CSVPGVNGGETQYF

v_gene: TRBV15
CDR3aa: CATSRGLGQQETQYF

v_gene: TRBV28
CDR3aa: CATSRTTTGRTGELFF

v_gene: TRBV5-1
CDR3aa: CASSRDSMNTEAFF

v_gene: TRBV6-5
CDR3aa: CASSYGQNYEQYF

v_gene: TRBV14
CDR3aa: CASSPYRGRNTGELFF

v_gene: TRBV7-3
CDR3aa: CASSSGTSKATDTQYF

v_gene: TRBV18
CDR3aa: CASSPRQVQNTEAFF

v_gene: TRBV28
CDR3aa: CASSSRAYEQYF

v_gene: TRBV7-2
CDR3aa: CASSLGRDSPLHF

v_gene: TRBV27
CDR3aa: CASSLSLSSYNSPLHF

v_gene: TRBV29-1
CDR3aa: CSVEVGDTQYF

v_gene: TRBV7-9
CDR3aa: CASSFSGGLGGYTF

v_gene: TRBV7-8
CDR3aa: CASSLTGDTQYF

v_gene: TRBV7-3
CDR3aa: CASSLGGDLDEQFF

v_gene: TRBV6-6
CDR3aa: CASIAGQSSGNTIYF

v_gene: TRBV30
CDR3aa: CAWRAYGTTGTDTQYF

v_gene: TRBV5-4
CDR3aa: CASSLKGLTSGISNTQYF

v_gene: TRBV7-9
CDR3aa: CASSPDRGRWDSPLHF

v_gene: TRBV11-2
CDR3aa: CASSFPGQINSPLHF

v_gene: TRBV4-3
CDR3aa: CASSQDLTGISLDEKLFF

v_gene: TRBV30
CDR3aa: CAWSVRAGVGNEQFF

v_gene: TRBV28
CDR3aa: CASGASWSEQYF

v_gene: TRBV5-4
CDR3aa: CASSSSEADTQYF

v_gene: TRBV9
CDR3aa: CASSVGGLAGTYEQYF

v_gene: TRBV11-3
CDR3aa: CASSPGGGGHETQYF

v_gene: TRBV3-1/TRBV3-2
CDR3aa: CASSQSIDGPQHF

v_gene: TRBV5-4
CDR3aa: CASSIAGGPADTQYF

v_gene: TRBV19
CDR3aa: CASSTKGDRTSEQYF

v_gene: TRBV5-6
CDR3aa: CASSIGTGSGYTF

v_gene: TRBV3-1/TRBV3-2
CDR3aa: CASSQSGTYYNEQFF

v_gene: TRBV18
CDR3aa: CASSPLAGLETQYF

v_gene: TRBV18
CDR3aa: CASSQRQGEKLFF

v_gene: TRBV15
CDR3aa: CATSRDTSGQETQYF

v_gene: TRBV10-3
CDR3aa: CAISSPGKGENEQYF

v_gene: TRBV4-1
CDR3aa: CASSQDYRLSGYTF

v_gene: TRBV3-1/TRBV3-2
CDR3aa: CASSQGTANTEAFF

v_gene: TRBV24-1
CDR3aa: CATSDGQVSTDTQYF

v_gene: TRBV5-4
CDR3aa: CASSLDPAGVKETQYF

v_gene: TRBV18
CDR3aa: CASSRFNLGLAGANVLTF

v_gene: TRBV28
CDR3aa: CASSPTLAGEYEQYF

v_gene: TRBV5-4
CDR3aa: CASSFKEAGGYTF

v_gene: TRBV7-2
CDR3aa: CASSPRLAGGLSYEQYF

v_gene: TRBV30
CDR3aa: CAWSVQGTDTQYF

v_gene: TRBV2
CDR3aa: CASSEGGASSNQPQHF

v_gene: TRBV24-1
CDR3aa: CATLDNSYNEQFF

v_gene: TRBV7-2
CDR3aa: CASSYYRGDSPLHF

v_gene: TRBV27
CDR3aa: CASSIRSGQGISGYTF

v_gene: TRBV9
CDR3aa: CASSVGQTLNTGELFF